The 25 T cell receptor beta chains given below trace back to one sample, sequenced in a study of blood T cell repertoires in COVID-19. Data came from immunoSEQ multiplex PCR; TCRdb stores just in-frame clones and leaves some out. Of around 270,000 clones listed, roughly 84% are singletons. Sequencing was performed on peripheral blood. The receptors here all came from a woman aged 40 to 50 who had recovered from COVID-19.

This chain connects TRBV28 to TRBJ1-1; D may be TRBD1 (6 bases). V shed 7 bases and J shed 2 bases, with 14 bases lying between them. CDR1 is MDHEN and CDR2 is SYDVKM in the germline V gene. The CDR3 spans 14 residues. CDR3 sequence (DNA): TGTGCCAGCACCCGGGGGGGGGCCAACACTGAAGCTTTCTTT. This gives the protein CASTRGGANTEAFF.

The rearrangement joins TRBV6-1 to TRBJ1-5, with D possibly matching TRBD1 (6 bases). The CDR3 has 16 residues. V dropped 0 bases and J dropped 2 bases, with 11 bases sitting between them. Germline V gene sequence: CDR1 MNHNS, CDR2 SASEGT. CDR3 in DNA: TGTGCCAGCAGTGAAGCGCTAGGGGGGGGCAATCAGCCCCAGCATTTT. The encoded protein is CASSEALGGGNQPQHF.

The chain couples TRBV28 to TRBJ1-2; TRBD1 might be the D (6 bases). Trimming removed 6 bases at V and 7 bases at J, with 15 bases between. Germline V gives CDR1 MDHEN, CDR2 SYDVKM. The CDR3 loop spans 13 amino acids. DNA for the CDR3: TGTGCCAGCAGACGACAGGACCTTCCTGGCTACACCTTC. Its translation: CASRRQDLPGYTF.

The V gene is TRBV5-5, the J gene TRBJ2-7, with D tentatively TRBD1 (5 bases). The CDR3 spans 14 residues. Germline loops: CDR1 SGHKS, CDR2 YYEKEE (reference sequence). The germline V and J ends were trimmed by 0 bases and 2 bases, with 9 bases remaining between them. The CDR3 bases are TGTGCCAGCAGCTTGGTTCCAGGGCCCTACGAGCAGTACTTC. This translates into CASSLVPGPYEQYF.

The V and J genes are TRBV29-1 and TRBJ2-5; possible D gene TRBD1, 7 bases. The germline V and J ends were trimmed by 4 bases and 4 bases, with 13 bases remaining between them. Germline lookup yields CDR1 SQVTM and CDR2 ANQGSEA. This CDR3 is built from 13 residues. The CDR3 is CSVAGGRGETQYF. The CDR3 nucleotides read TGCAGCGTTGCAGGGGGGCGAGGAGAGACCCAGTACTTC.

The count of this clone is one. CDR3: CATSRETGLSTDTQYF. The CDR3 nucleotides are TGTGCCACCAGCAGAGAGACAGGCCTTAGCACAGATACGCAGTATTTT. The rearrangement uses TRBV15 and TRBJ2-3, with a weak D call TRBD1 (6 bases). There are 16 residues in the CDR3. The germline V and J ends were trimmed by 0 bases and 0 bases, with 10 bases remaining between them. Germline loops: CDR1 LNHNV, CDR2 YYDKDF (reference sequence).

The gene calls are TRBV28 and TRBJ1-3; no definite D call. V was clipped by 4 bases and J by 0 bases, with 10 bases between them. Germline V gene lookup returns CDR1 MDHEN and CDR2 SYDVKM. This CDR3 has 15 amino acids. CDR3 amino acids: CASSSGASSGNTIYF. CDR3 coding DNA: TGTGCCAGCAGTTCGGGAGCTAGCTCTGGAAACACCATATATTTT.

The chain combines TRBV11-2 with TRBJ2-1, with 9 bases aligning to TRBD1. This CDR3 spans 12 amino acids. V dropped 3 bases and J dropped 9; count of bases not matched to a gene: 0. Germline lookup yields CDR1 SGHAT and CDR2 FQNNGV. CDR3 nucleotide sequence: TGTGCCAGCAGCTTGGACAGGGGTGAGCAGTTCTTC. Its protein is CASSLDRGEQFF. The full variable domain, with the rest looked up from reference TRBV11-2 and TRBJ2-1, is EAGVAQSPRYKIIEKRQSVAFWCNPISGHATLYWYQQILGQGPKLLIQFQNNGVVDDSQLPKDRFSAERLKGVDSTLKIQPAKLEDSAVYLCASSLDRGEQFFGPGTRLTVL.

The chain uses TRBV19 and TRBJ2-1; D is uncertain. Germline V lookup: CDR1 LNHDA, CDR2 SQIVND (reference sequence). The V end was cut by 7 bases, the J end by 0 bases, with 10 bases between. The CDR3 sequence is 14 residues long. The CDR3 DNA reads as TGTGCCAGTAAGAAGACAAGCTCCTACAATGAGCAGTTCTTC. Amino acid sequence: CASKKTSSYNEQFF. Based on the CDR3 plus reference TRBV19 and TRBJ2-1, the full variable domain is DGGITQSPKYLFRKEGQNVTLSCEQNLNHDAMYWYRQDPGQGLRLIYYSQIVNDFQKGDIAEGYSVSREKKESFPLTVTSAQKNPTAFYLCASKKTSSYNEQFFGPGTRLTVL.

The chain uses TRBV5-1 and TRBJ1-1; unclear D gene. Germline assignment: CDR1 SGHRS and CDR2 YFSETQ. V lost 5 bases to trimming and J lost 0 bases, with 8 bases between them. CDR3 length equals 13 residues. CDR3 nucleotide sequence: TGCGCCAGCAGAGCAGACATGAACACTGAAGCTTTCTTT. Translating it yields CASRADMNTEAFF.

V is TRBV6-1 and J is TRBJ2-1; D unclear. Germline V gene lookup returns CDR1 MNHNS and CDR2 SASEGT. V gave up 2 bases and J gave up 6 bases, with 8 bases separating them. This CDR3 has 13 residues. CDR3 residues: CASSETVTNEQFF. In DNA, the CDR3 is TGTGCCAGCAGTGAAACAGTTACCAATGAGCAGTTCTTC.

The chain employs TRBV5-4 and TRBJ1-2, with D unclear. Germline V gives CDR1 SGHNT, CDR2 YYREEE (reference sequence). The V end was cut by 3 bases, the J end by 8 bases, with 11 bases between. The length of the CDR3 is 12 residues. CDR3 DNA sequence: TGTGCCAGCAGCTCACAGACTAGGGGCTACACCTTC. This codes for CASSSQTRGYTF. The whole variable domain, filled in from reference TRBV5-4 and TRBJ1-2, reads ETGVTQSPTHLIKTRGQQVTLRCSSQSGHNTVSWYQQALGQGPQFIFQYYREEENGRGNFPPRFSGLQFPNYSSELNVNALELDDSALYLCASSSQTRGYTFGSGTRLTVV.

The chain employs TRBV2 and TRBJ2-7, with D perhaps TRBD1 (6 bases). Between the trimmed V and J ends, which lost 2 bases and 7 bases, there was a span of 24 bases. From germline, CDR1 is SNHLY and CDR2 FYNNEI. The CDR3 consists of 17 residues. CDR3 amino acids: CASSERGRQASPLEQYF. CDR3 coding DNA: TGTGCCAGCAGTGAAAGGGGCCGACAGGCCTCCCCCTTGGAGCAGTACTTC.

The CDR3 DNA reads as TGTGCCTTGTCGACTAGCGGGGGGGTCAATGAGCAGTTCTTC. Protein: CALSTSGGVNEQFF. The V and J genes are TRBV10-3 and TRBJ2-1; 14 bases are a match to TRBD2. V trimming: 11 bases; J trimming: 6 bases; junction bases outside the gene matches: 6. The V gene's germline CDR1 is ENHRY and CDR2 SYGVKD. The CDR3 runs 14 residues.

V gene TRBV3-1 (or the pseudogene TRBV3-2) combines with J gene TRBJ1-4; a possible D gene is TRBD1 (5 bases). This CDR3 spans 14 amino acids. The germline gives CDR1 LGHDT, CDR2 YNNKEL (reference sequence). Trimming shortened V by 1 base and J by 7 bases, and 10 bases separated the two germline ends. The CDR3 nucleotides read TGTGCCAGCAGCCAAGGGTCAGGGTCTGAAAAACTGTTTTTT. Amino acids: CASSQGSGSEKLFF.

The rearrangement joins TRBV4-2 to TRBJ2-1; TRBD2 agrees at 11 bases. CDR1 and CDR2 (germline): LGHNA, YNFKEQ. The V segment lost 2 bases and the J segment 5 bases; nucleotides outside the gene matches: 5. The CDR3 has 16 amino acids. The CDR3 loop is CASSQRLTSGNNEQFF. Here the CDR3 DNA reads TGTGCCAGCAGCCAAAGGTTGACTAGCGGGAACAATGAGCAGTTCTTC.

The rearrangement links TRBV5-1 to TRBJ1-5; D not certain. Trimming took off 0 bases at V and 2 bases at J, with 15 bases between the two ends. Germline CDR1 is SGHRS and CDR2 is YFSETQ. The CDR3 extends over 17 amino acids. The DNA for the CDR3 is TGCGCCAGCAGCTTGGACCCAGTATCGATCGGCAATCAGCCCCAGCATTTT. The encoded protein is CASSLDPVSIGNQPQHF.

The chain joins TRBV5-1 to TRBJ2-7; the match to TRBD1 covers 10 bases. This CDR3 has 15 residues. The V gene end was trimmed by 4 bases and the J gene end by 3 bases; junction bases not matched to a gene: 7. Germline lookup yields CDR1 SGHRS and CDR2 YFSETQ. The CDR3 sequence is CASSIGTGEGYEQYF. Written as DNA, the CDR3 is TGCGCCAGCAGCATAGGGACAGGGGAGGGCTACGAGCAGTACTTC. Filled out from reference TRBV5-1 and TRBJ2-7, the complete variable domain reads KAGVTQTPRYLIKTRGQQVTLSCSPISGHRSVSWYQQTPGQGLQFLFEYFSETQRNKGNFPGRFSGRQFSNSRSEMNVSTLELGDSALYLCASSIGTGEGYEQYFGPGTRLTVT.

The V and J genes are TRBV7-8 and TRBJ1-1; no clear D. In germline, CDR1 is SGHVS, CDR2 FQNEAQ. V dropped 6 bases and J dropped 1 base, with 6 bases sitting between them. The CDR3 runs 12 residues. Here the CDR3 reads CASSYGNTEAFF. CDR3 bases: TGTGCCAGCAGTTACGGGAACACTGAAGCTTTCTTT. The full variable domain, with the rest looked up from reference TRBV7-8 and TRBJ1-1, is GAGVSQSPRYKVAKRGQDVALRCDPISGHVSLFWYQQALGQGPEFLTYFQNEAQLDKSGLPSDRFFAERPEGSVSTLKIQRTQQEDSAVYLCASSYGNTEAFFGQGTRLTVV.

The V gene is TRBV5-4, the J gene TRBJ2-7; D is undetermined. Germline V gives CDR1 SGHNT, CDR2 YYREEE (reference sequence). This CDR3 region has 12 residues. V lost 5 bases and J lost 6, with 12 bases in between. In nucleotides, the CDR3 is TGTGCCAGCAGTTCGACGACACGCGAGCAGTACTTC. Translation gives CASSSTTREQYF.

The chain has TRBV6-1 and TRBJ2-7; D unresolved. The germline gives CDR1 MNHNS, CDR2 SASEGT. The CDR3 is 14 residues long. V lost 2 bases to trimming and J lost 5 bases, with 13 bases between them. The CDR3, as DNA: TGTGCCAGCAGTGAATTAGTTGGTCTCAACGAGCAGTACTTC. Residues: CASSELVGLNEQYF.

The chain employs TRBV6-1 and TRBJ2-7; TRBD1 agrees at 8 bases. Per the germline V gene, CDR1 is MNHNS and CDR2 is SASEGT. This CDR3 has 15 residues. Trimming took 2 bases from V and 7 from J; bases not matched to a gene: 10. The DNA for the CDR3 is TGTGCCAGCAGTGAAAGTGGGCAGGGGGCGGAAGAGCAGTACTTC. Encoded protein: CASSESGQGAEEQYF.

V gene TRBV2 combines with J gene TRBJ2-7, with D possibly being TRBD2 (6 bases). The germline CDR1 and CDR2 sequences are SNHLY and FYNNEI. The CDR3 contains 15 residues. Trimming cost V 5 bases and J 6 bases, with 20 bases left between them. In nucleotides, the CDR3 is TGTGCCAGCAGTTACGTAGGACCTGCCGGGGGCGAGCAGTACTTC. Translating it yields CASSYVGPAGGEQYF.

V usage is TRBV2 and J usage is TRBJ2-6; D is unclear. Deletions cut 3 bases from V and 2 bases from J, with 5 bases between. The CDR3 is 14 residues long. CDR1 is SNHLY, CDR2 FYNNEI, per germline. CDR3 region: CASSESTGANVLTF. CDR3 nucleotides: TGTGCCAGCAGTGAGTCTACTGGGGCCAACGTCCTGACTTTC.

The chain recombines TRBV5-1 with TRBJ2-3, with D maybe TRBD1 (6 bases). The CDR3 extends over 15 amino acids. CDR1 and CDR2 (germline): SGHRS, YFSETQ. Trimming pared 2 bases from V and 2 bases from J, leaving 12 bases between. The CDR3 DNA reads TGCGCCAGCAGCTTTTCGACAGGAGTCACAGATACGCAGTATTTT. The encoded protein is CASSFSTGVTDTQYF.